The T cell receptor (beta chain) described here comes from a study of TIL therapy for anti-PD-1-resistant metastatic lung cancer. Time point noted: pre-treatment sample, taken before nivolumab and TIL therapy. V lost 0 bases, J lost 5 bases, and 5 bases stayed unmatched. This CDR3 comprises 16 residues. Germline-derived CDR1 and CDR2 are SGHDN and FVKESK. Sequencing used immunoSEQ v3. Only in-frame clones appear in the TCRdb table, and some are missing; sequencing was by immunoSEQ multiplex PCR. The top ten hold over 6.5% of the sample, which has tens of thousands of clones, around 69% seen once. The chain carries TRBV14 and TRBJ1-4, with 8 bases aligning to TRBD1. This clonotype was sampled from a person aged 25 to 80 with non-small cell lung cancer. Sequencing used blood, obtained at baseline. The CDR3 protein is CASSQEPGGRNEKLFF. Here the CDR3 DNA reads TGTGCCAGCAGCCAAGAGCCAGGGGGCAGAAATGAAAAACTGTTTTTT.